The sequence of this T cell receptor beta chain was determined in a study of cytomegalovirus exposure and HLA in healthy donors. Study-level findings and limits: One variant, a missense change in DCLRE1C, was linked in a later analysis to TCR beta V- and J-gene trimming. Altogether, about 160 TCR beta chains were recorded as cytomegalovirus-associated. In a later analysis, donors in an Asian-associated ancestry cluster reportedly had fewer N-insertions in productive TCRs than the cohort mean.

There were likely unrecorded immune exposures, though donors were nominally healthy when sampled. Note on this clone: Its antigen remains unidentified.

This CDR3 has 14 amino acids. CDR1 SGDLS and CDR2 YYNGEE come from the germline V gene. V was trimmed by 4 bases and J by 2 bases, leaving 7 bases between them. PCR was performed using 60 Vbeta and 13 Jbeta primers. Some clones are missing from TCRdb's copy, which holds only in-frame ones; the method was immunoSEQ multiplex PCR. Seen here are 150,000 to 160,000 clones, around 80% observed once, and the top ten hold around 6%. The sequence came from a woman aged 40 to 49 in good health and CMV-seropositive. The genes are TRBV9 and TRBJ2-6, with D perhaps TRBD1 (6 bases). The sequencing sample was made of PBMCs. The CDR3 nucleotides read TGTGCCAGCAGCAACAGGGCTGGGGCCAACGTCCTGACTTTC. Amino acids: CASSNRAGANVLTF.